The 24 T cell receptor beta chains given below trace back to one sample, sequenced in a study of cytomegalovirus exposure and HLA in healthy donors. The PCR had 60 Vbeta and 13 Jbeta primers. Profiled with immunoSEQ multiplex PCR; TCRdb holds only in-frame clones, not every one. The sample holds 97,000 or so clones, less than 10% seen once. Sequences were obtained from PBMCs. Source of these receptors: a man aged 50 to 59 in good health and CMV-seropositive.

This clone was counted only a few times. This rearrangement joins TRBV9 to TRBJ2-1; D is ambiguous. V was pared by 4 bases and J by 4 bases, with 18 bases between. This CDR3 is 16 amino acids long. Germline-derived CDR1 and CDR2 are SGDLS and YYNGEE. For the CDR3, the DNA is TGTGCCAGCAGCCCTCAAACCAATACGAGGTACAATGAGCAGTTCTTC. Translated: CASSPQTNTRYNEQFF.

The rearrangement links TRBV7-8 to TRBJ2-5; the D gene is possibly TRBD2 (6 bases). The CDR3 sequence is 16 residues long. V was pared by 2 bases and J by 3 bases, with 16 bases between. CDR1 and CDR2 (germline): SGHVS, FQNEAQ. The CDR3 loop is CASSLNGGVLKETQYF. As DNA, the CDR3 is TGTGCCAGCAGCTTAAACGGCGGGGTTTTAAAAGAGACCCAGTACTTC.

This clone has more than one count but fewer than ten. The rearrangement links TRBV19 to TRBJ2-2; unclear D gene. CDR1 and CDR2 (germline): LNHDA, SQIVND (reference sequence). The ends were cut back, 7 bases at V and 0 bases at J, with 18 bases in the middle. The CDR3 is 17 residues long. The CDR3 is CASNLLGYRSNTGELFF. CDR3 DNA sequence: TGTGCCAGTAACCTCCTCGGCTACAGATCGAACACCGGGGAGCTGTTTTTT.

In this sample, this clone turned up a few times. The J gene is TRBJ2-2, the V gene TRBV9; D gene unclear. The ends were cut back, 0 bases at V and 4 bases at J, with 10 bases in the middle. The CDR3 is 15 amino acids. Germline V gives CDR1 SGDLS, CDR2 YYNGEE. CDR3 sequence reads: CASSVVSQFTGELFF. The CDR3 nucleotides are TGTGCCAGCAGCGTAGTTTCTCAGTTCACCGGGGAGCTGTTTTTT.

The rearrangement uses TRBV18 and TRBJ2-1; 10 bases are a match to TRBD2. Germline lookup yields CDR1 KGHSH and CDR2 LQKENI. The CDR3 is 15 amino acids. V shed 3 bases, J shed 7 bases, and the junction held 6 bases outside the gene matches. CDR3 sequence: CASSPGLAEGNEQFF. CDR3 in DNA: TGTGCCAGCTCACCTGGACTAGCGGAGGGGAATGAGCAGTTCTTC.

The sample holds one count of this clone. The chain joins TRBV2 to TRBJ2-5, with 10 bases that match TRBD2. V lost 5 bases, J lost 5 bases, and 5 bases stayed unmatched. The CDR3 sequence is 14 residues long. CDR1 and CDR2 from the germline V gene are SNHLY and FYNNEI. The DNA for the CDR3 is TGTGCCAGCAGTCAGCGGGAGGGCCGGGAGACCCAGTACTTC. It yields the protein CASSQREGRETQYF.

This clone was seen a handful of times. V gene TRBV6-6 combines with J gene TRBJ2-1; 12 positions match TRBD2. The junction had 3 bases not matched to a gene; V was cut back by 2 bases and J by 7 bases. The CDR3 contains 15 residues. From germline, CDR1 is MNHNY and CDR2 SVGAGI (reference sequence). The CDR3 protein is CASSYPSGRDNEQFF. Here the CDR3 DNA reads TGTGCCAGCAGTTACCCTAGCGGGAGGGATAATGAGCAGTTCTTC.

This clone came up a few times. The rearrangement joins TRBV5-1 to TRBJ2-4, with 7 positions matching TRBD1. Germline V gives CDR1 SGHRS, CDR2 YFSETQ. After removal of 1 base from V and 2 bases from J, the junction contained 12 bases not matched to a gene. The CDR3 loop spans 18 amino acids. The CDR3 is CASSLSFPAGGTKNIQYF. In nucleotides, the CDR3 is TGCGCCAGCAGCTTGAGTTTCCCGGCAGGGGGTACCAAAAACATTCAGTACTTC.

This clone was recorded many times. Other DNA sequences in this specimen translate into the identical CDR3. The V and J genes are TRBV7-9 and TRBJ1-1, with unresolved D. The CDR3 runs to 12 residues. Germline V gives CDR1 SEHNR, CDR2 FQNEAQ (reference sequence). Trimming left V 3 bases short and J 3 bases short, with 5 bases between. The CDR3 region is CASSLVDTEAFF. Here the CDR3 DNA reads TGTGCCAGCAGCTTGGTAGACACTGAAGCTTTCTTT.

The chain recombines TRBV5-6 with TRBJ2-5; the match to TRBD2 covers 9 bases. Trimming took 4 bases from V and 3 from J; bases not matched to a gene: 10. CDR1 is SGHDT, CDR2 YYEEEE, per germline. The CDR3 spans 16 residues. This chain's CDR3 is CASSVDVAGAEETQYF. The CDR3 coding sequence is TGTGCCAGCAGCGTGGATGTAGCGGGAGCAGAAGAGACCCAGTACTTC.

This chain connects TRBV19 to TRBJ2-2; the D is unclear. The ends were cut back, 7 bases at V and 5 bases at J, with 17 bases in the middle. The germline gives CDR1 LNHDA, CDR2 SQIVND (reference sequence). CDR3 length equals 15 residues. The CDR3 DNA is TGTGCCAGTACCTCCACTTCATTACTTACCGGGGAGCTGTTTTTT. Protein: CASTSTSLLTGELFF.

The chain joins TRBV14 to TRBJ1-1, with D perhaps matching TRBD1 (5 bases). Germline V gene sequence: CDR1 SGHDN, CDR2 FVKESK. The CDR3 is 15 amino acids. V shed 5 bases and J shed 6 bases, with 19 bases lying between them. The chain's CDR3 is CASSGQGIRSAEAFF. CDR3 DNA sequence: TGTGCCAGCAGCGGGCAGGGCATAAGGAGCGCTGAAGCTTTCTTT.

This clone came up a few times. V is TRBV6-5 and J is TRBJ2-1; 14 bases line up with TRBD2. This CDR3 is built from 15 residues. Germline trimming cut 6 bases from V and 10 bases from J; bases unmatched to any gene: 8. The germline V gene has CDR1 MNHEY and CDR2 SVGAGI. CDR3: CASSLGTSGSREQFF. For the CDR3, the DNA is TGTGCCAGCAGCCTGGGGACTAGCGGGAGCCGGGAGCAGTTCTTC.

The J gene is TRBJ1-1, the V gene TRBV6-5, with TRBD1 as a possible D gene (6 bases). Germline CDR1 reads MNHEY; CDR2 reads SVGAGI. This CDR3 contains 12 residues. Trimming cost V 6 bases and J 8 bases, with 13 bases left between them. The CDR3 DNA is TGTGCCAGCAGAACTCTCGGGACAGAAGCTTTCTTT. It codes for CASRTLGTEAFF.

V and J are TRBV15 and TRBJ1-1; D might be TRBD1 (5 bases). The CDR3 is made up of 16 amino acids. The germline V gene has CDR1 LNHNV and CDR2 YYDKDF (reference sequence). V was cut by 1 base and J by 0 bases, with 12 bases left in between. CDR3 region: CATSRAGGGLNTEAFF. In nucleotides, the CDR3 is TGTGCCACCAGCAGAGCTGGGGGAGGGTTGAACACTGAAGCTTTCTTT.

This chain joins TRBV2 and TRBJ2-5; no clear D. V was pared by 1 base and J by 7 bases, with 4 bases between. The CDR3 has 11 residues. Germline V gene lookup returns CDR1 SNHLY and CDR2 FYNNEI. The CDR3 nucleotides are TGTGCCAGCAGTGAAGGAGTGACCCAGTACTTC. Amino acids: CASSEGVTQYF.

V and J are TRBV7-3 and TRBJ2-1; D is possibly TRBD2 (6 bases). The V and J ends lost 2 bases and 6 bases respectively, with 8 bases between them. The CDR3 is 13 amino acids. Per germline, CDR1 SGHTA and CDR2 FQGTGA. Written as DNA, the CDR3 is TGTGCCAGCAGCTTAGGAGGGGTCAATGAGCAGTTCTTC. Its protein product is CASSLGGVNEQFF.

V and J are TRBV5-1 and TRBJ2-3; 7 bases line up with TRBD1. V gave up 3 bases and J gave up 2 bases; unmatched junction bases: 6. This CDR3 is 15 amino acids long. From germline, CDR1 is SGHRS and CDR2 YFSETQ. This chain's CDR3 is CASSSRDRPTDTQYF. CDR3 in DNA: TGCGCCAGCAGCTCCCGGGACAGACCCACAGATACGCAGTATTTT.

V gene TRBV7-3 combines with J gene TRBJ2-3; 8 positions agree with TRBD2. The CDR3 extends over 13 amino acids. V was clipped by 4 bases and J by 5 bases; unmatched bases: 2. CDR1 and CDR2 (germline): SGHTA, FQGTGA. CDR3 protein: CASSWLAGDTQYF. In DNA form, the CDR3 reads TGTGCCAGCAGCTGGCTAGCGGGAGATACGCAGTATTTT.

The CDR3 sequence: CAIREPTVNTEAFF. In DNA, the CDR3 is TGTGCCATCAGGGAGCCTACAGTGAACACTGAAGCTTTCTTT. The V call is TRBV10-3, the J call TRBJ1-1; D is undetermined. There are 14 residues in the CDR3. Trimming removed 6 bases from V and 0 bases from J, with 11 bases in between. Germline V gives CDR1 ENHRY, CDR2 SYGVKD.

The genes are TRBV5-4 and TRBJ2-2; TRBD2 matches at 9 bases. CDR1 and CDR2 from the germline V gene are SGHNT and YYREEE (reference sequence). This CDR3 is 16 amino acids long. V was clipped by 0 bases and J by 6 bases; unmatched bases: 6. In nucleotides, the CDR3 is TGTGCCAGCAGCTTGGCTCTCCTAGCGGGATCCGGGGAGCTGTTTTTT. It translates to CASSLALLAGSGELFF.

The CDR3 loop is CASSFRAPGGYEQYF. The CDR3, as DNA: TGTGCCAGCAGCTTTAGGGCGCCGGGGGGGTACGAGCAGTACTTC. The chain combines TRBV5-6 with TRBJ2-7, with 8 bases matching TRBD2. V gave up 2 bases and J gave up 4 bases; unmatched junction bases: 8. CDR3 length equals 15 residues. CDR1 is SGHDT and CDR2 is YYEEEE in the germline V gene.

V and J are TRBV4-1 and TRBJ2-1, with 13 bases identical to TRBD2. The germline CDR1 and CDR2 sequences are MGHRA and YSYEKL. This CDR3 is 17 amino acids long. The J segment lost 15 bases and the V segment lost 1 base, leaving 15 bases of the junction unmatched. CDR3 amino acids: CASSQARLGTSGEIVFF. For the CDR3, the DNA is TGCGCCAGCAGCCAAGCTCGACTGGGGACTAGCGGGGAAATAGTGTTCTTC.

The CDR3, as DNA: TGCGCCAGCAGCTTGGGACGGACAGGGCCGAACACCGGGGAGCTGTTTTTT. It specifies CASSLGRTGPNTGELFF. V is TRBV5-1 and J is TRBJ2-2, with 8 nucleotides matching TRBD1. The V gene end was trimmed by 0 bases and the J gene end by 0 bases; junction bases not matched to a gene: 4. CDR3 length: 17 residues. Germline CDR1 is SGHRS and CDR2 is YFSETQ.